Described below is a single T cell receptor (beta chain) sequence and its context. The antigen is not known. The source of the sample is a study of molecular identifiers for immune sequencing clone quantification. V shed 1 base, J shed 4 bases, and the junction held 4 bases outside the gene matches. This CDR3 is 15 amino acids long. Germline V gives CDR1 SEHNR, CDR2 FQNEAQ (reference sequence). Naive CD8 T cell sorting was performed on the CD8+CD4-CCR7+CD45RA+ phenotype. Libraries of bulk TCR were made by previously described methods (with listed TCR primers). TCRdb used MiXCR to reprocess the PCR reads, holding one entry per CDR3 protein. This table has about 510,000 distinct CDR3 sequences, about 26% appearing once. Study outcomes and limitations: The study found clones above 20 RNA copies held over 98% of effector molecules and under 1% in naive cells.

Source material: naive CD8+ T cells from blood, with Jurkat cell RNA spiked in. The subset denotes: FACS-sorted CD8+CD4-CCR7+CD45RA+ naive T cells. The J gene is TRBJ2-3, the V gene TRBV7-9, with 8 bases matching TRBD2. This clonotype originated in a human donor in good health. Some libraries in this study had Jurkat cell RNA spiked in. The CDR3 bases are TGTGCCAGCAGCTTAGTAGCGGGGTTAGCAGATACGCAGTATTTT. Its protein product is CASSLVAGLADTQYF. The variable domain in full, with the rest retrieved from reference TRBV7-9 and TRBJ2-3, is DTGVSQNPRHKITKRGQNVTFRCDPISEHNRLYWYRQTLGQGPEFLTYFQNEAQLEKSRLLSDRFSAERPKGSFSTLEIQRTEQGDSAMYLCASSLVAGLADTQYFGPGTRLTVL.